This TCR beta chain emerged from a study of shared clonotypes between healthy human individuals. On the study more broadly: Each donor's CD4 naive and CD4 memory cells filled three plates apiece, CD8 naive two, and CD8 memory one. Notes on the study in general: Genetic and exposure-history diversity was limited by the few donors.

The V and J ends lost 1 base and 0 bases, in that order; junction bases with no gene match: 7. The CDR3 sequence is 17 residues long. Germline V gene lookup returns CDR1 SGHAT and CDR2 FQNNGV. Comment on this clone: Its cognate antigen is unknown.

Naive CD8 isolation took CD45RO-negative cells positively selected for CCR7 and excluded terminally differentiated effector memory CD45RA+ cells. Data came from immunoSEQ multiplex PCR; TCRdb stores just in-frame clones and leaves some out. The profile shows about 2 million clones, around 96% of them singletons. The chain is built from TRBV11-2 and TRBJ2-5; 8 bases match TRBD2. What was sequenced was naive CD8+ T cells sorted from blood. The receptor's source is a man younger than 35 in good health. For the CDR3, the DNA is TGTGCCAGCAGCTTAGTCCGTGGGCGGGAGGACCAAGAGACCCAGTACTTC. This encodes CASSLVRGREDQETQYF. Variable domain in full (rest from reference TRBV11-2 and TRBJ2-5): EAGVAQSPRYKIIEKRQSVAFWCNPISGHATLYWYQQILGQGPKLLIQFQNNGVVDDSQLPKDRFSAERLKGVDSTLKIQPAKLEDSAVYLCASSLVRGREDQETQYFGPGTRLLVL.